These T cell receptor beta chains were read from a single sample in a study of blood T cell repertoires in COVID-19. Profiled with immunoSEQ multiplex PCR; TCRdb holds only in-frame clones, not every one. This sample has about 120,000 clones, with about 89% found just once. The sample taken for sequencing was peripheral blood. These receptors originate from a human donor with acute or convalescent COVID-19. The donor label of this sample is uncertain. Both conserved end residues are part of each CDR3. D genes are given only for firm matches.

>NA|TRBJ1-1|TRBV6-5
TGTGCCAGCAGCCTCTACAGGGTAGTGAACACTGAAGCTTTCTTT
CASSLYRVVNTEAFF
>NA|TRBJ1-1|TRBV19
TGTGCCAGTAGTATCCAACAGGGTGTGTACACTGAAGCTTTCTTT
CASSIQQGVYTEAFF
>TRBD1|TRBJ2-3|TRBV27
TGTGCCAGCAGTTCCTCGACAGGGGGTACCCGCCGAGGGCAGTATTTT
CASSSSTGGTRRGQYF
>TRBD1|TRBJ1-5|TRBV4-2
TGTGCCAGCAGCCAAGATGCCGGGACAGTCAATCAGCCCCAGCATTTT
CASSQDAGTVNQPQHF
>NA|TRBJ2-7|TRBV5-1
TGCGCCAGCAGCTGGCGGGATGGAAGGGGTGAGCAGTACTTC
CASSWRDGRGEQYF
>NA|TRBJ1-2|TRBV4-3
TGCGCCAGCAGCCAAGAGACGGTCACGGCAGGGTACTATGGCTACACCTTC
CASSQETVTAGYYGYTF
>TRBD1|TRBJ1-4|TRBV20-1
TGCAGTGCTAGTAGAGGACAGGGGCATGAAAAACTGTTTTTT
CSASRGQGHEKLFF
>NA|TRBJ1-5|TRBV18
TGTGCCAGCTCACCGGGGGCCATGCAGCCCCAGCATTTT
CASSPGAMQPQHF
>TRBD1|TRBJ2-7|TRBV28
TGTGCCAGCAGTTTCCGGGGACAGGACTACGAGCAGTACTTC
CASSFRGQDYEQYF
>TRBD2|TRBJ2-1|TRBV10-3
TGTGCCATCAGTGAGTCATGGGACACTAGCGGCCGACCATACAATGAGCAGTTCTTC
CAISESWDTSGRPYNEQFF
>TRBD1|TRBJ1-4|TRBV7-2
TGTGCCAGCAGCTTCCTTAACAGGGGTAATGAAAAACTGTTTTTT
CASSFLNRGNEKLFF
>NA|TRBJ1-4|TRBV19
TGTGCCAGTAGTAGGTCGCCGGGAGGGAGCGAAAAACTGTTTTTT
CASSRSPGGSEKLFF
>NA|TRBJ1-6|TRBV27
TGTGCCAGCAGAACTGGTACTACTTCACCCCTCCACTTT
CASRTGTTSPLHF
>TRBD2|TRBJ2-1|TRBV9
TGTGCCAGCAGCGTAGGCCTAGCGGGGGGGAATGAGCAGTTCTTC
CASSVGLAGGNEQFF
>NA|TRBJ1-6|TRBV6-6
TGTGCCAGTAACGCAGTCACAAGGACACCGGGTGGACCCCTCCACTTT
CASNAVTRTPGGPLHF